One and the same sample provided the 18 T cell receptor beta chains below, sequenced in a study of T cells in Graves' hyperthyroidism and ophthalmopathy. There were TCR beta CDR3 regions amplified from RNA transcripts. Researchers ran a first-round RT-PCR on the TCR CDR3 using the HTBI primer set. A single record per CDR3 protein comes from TCRdb applying MiXCR to the multiplex PCR reads. This repertoire shows approximately 330,000 distinct CDR3 sequences, approximately 22% found once; its top ten account for around half. The source material was blood. The source is a woman aged 50 to 65 with Graves' hyperthyroidism.

This clonotype was recorded at least ten times. The chain links TRBV27 to TRBJ2-1; D unresolved. V was pared by 6 bases and J by 7 bases, with 7 bases between. The CDR3 covers 11 residues. CDR1 is MNHEY and CDR2 is SMNVEV in the germline V gene (reference sequence). The CDR3 region is CASRPTNEQFF. The CDR3 nucleotides read TGTGCCAGCAGACCGACAAATGAGCAGTTCTTC.

Many counts were recorded for this clonotype. The rearrangement joins TRBV27 to TRBJ2-2, with D perhaps TRBD2 (5 bases). The length of the CDR3 is 13 residues. The V gene lost 11 bases and the J gene lost 4 bases, with 14 bases spanning the gap. The germline V gene has CDR1 MNHEY and CDR2 SMNVEV (reference sequence). CDR3 bases: TGTGCCGCCGGCAAGCGGAGCACCGGGGAGCTGTTTTTT. Amino acids: CAAGKRSTGELFF.

The genes are TRBV29-1 and TRBJ1-4; D is uncertain. V lost 4 bases to trimming and J lost 3 bases, with 9 bases between them. CDR1 and CDR2 (germline): SQVTM, ANQGSEA. This CDR3 contains 13 residues. The CDR3 spells CSVGGGSNEKLFF. CDR3 nucleotide sequence: TGCAGCGTTGGCGGAGGGTCTAATGAAAAACTGTTTTTT.

The chain recombines TRBV29-1 with TRBJ1-5; no clear D gene. CDR3 length: 13 amino acids. V lost 1 base, J lost 4 bases, and 8 bases lay in between. Germline V gives CDR1 SQVTM, CDR2 ANQGSEA. The chain's CDR3 is CSVEVAGNQPQHF. The CDR3 nucleotides are TGCAGCGTTGAAGTGGCAGGTAATCAGCCCCAGCATTTT.

This clonotype was detected many times. The chain links TRBV12-3 or TRBV12-4 to TRBJ1-6, with a tentative D call TRBD1 (6 bases). The CDR3 is 14 residues long. The V gene lost 6 bases and the J gene lost 4 bases, with 10 bases spanning the gap. The CDR3 region is CASRSTGYNSPLHF. The CDR3 coding sequence is TGTGCCAGCAGGTCAACAGGGTATAATTCACCCCTCCACTTT.

This clonotype was seen many times. This rearrangement joins TRBV11-2 to TRBJ2-7; 8 nucleotides match TRBD1. In germline, CDR1 is SGHAT, CDR2 FQNNGV. The ends lost 2 bases at V and 5 bases at J; junction bases unmatched: 5. The CDR3 is 14 residues long. CDR3 in amino acids: CASSLLGRGHEQYF. In DNA form, the CDR3 reads TGTGCCAGCAGCTTATTGGGCAGGGGGCACGAGCAGTACTTC. The whole variable domain, remainder taken from reference TRBV11-2 and TRBJ2-7, is EAGVAQSPRYKIIEKRQSVAFWCNPISGHATLYWYQQILGQGPKLLIQFQNNGVVDDSQLPKDRFSAERLKGVDSTLKIQPAKLEDSAVYLCASSLLGRGHEQYFGPGTRLTVT.

This clonotype was counted at least ten times. The J gene is TRBJ1-3, the V gene TRBV3-1; 7 bases map to TRBD1. This CDR3 has 17 residues. CDR1 is LGHDT, CDR2 YNNKEL, per germline (reference sequence). V was clipped by 3 bases and J by 2 bases; unmatched bases: 10. The CDR3 protein is CASSHFRDSEAGNTIYF. CDR3 in DNA: TGTGCCAGCAGCCATTTCCGGGACAGTGAAGCTGGAAACACCATATATTTT. Combining the CDR3 with reference TRBV3-1 and TRBJ1-3 gives the whole variable domain DTAVSQTPKYLVTQMGNDKSIKCEQNLGHDTMYWYKQDSKKFLKIMFSYNNKELIINETVPNRFSPKSPDKAHLNLHINSLELGDSAVYFCASSHFRDSEAGNTIYFGEGSWLTVV.

This clonotype was recorded a few times. The chain employs TRBV20-1 and TRBJ1-5, with a possible D match to TRBD1 (6 bases). Trimming removed 2 bases at V and 5 bases at J, with 13 bases between. Germline V gives CDR1 DFQATT, CDR2 SNEGSKA (reference sequence). The CDR3 loop spans 14 amino acids. The CDR3 spells CSARNTAGDQPQHF. The DNA of the CDR3 is TGCAGTGCTAGAAACACGGCAGGGGATCAGCCCCAGCATTTT.

This clonotype has a count of ten or more. The V gene is TRBV10-3, the J gene TRBJ1-5; D possibly corresponds to TRBD1 (6 bases). Germline values: CDR1 ENHRY, CDR2 SYGVKD. V was trimmed by 2 bases and J by 8 bases, leaving 19 bases between them. The CDR3 covers 16 residues. The CDR3 spells CAISETFTGPGEPQHF. CDR3 sequence (DNA): TGTGCCATCAGTGAGACATTTACAGGGCCTGGTGAGCCCCAGCATTTT.

There are many counts of this clonotype. The gene calls are TRBV20-1 and TRBJ1-1; 8 bases match TRBD1. V lost 6 bases and J lost 3; bases outside the gene matches: 3. Germline values: CDR1 DFQATT, CDR2 SNEGSKA (reference sequence). CDR3 length equals 12 residues. The CDR3 coding sequence is TGCAGTGCACAGGGGGGAGACACTGAAGCTTTCTTT. Translated: CSAQGGDTEAFF.

This clonotype was counted many times. V is TRBV7-9 and J is TRBJ2-7, with D unresolved. The ends were cut back, 4 bases at V and 2 bases at J, with 6 bases in the middle. Germline V CDR1 and CDR2: SEHNR, FQNEAQ (reference sequence). This CDR3 is 12 amino acids long. The CDR3 region has the DNA TGTGCCAGCAGCTCGAATACCTACGAGCAGTACTTC. Its translation: CASSSNTYEQYF. The full variable domain, in which reference TRBV7-9 and TRBJ2-7 provide the parts outside the CDR3, is DTGVSQNPRHKITKRGQNVTFRCDPISEHNRLYWYRQTLGQGPEFLTYFQNEAQLEKSRLLSDRFSAERPKGSFSTLEIQRTEQGDSAMYLCASSSNTYEQYFGPGTRLTVT.

This clonotype was seen repeatedly, ten times or more. The rearrangement links TRBV2 to TRBJ2-7, with 9 bases fitting TRBD1. The germline CDR1 and CDR2 sequences are SNHLY and FYNNEI. The CDR3 is 13 residues long. The trim removed 3 bases at V and 6 bases at J, leaving 3 bases unmatched. CDR3 coding DNA: TGTGCCAGCAGTGAGCAGACAGGGGGCGAGCAGTACTTC. Its translation: CASSEQTGGEQYF.

This clonotype has ten or more counts. The rearrangement joins TRBV4-2 to TRBJ1-1; D ambiguous. The CDR3 totals 12 residues. CDR1 LGHNA and CDR2 YNFKEQ come from the germline V gene. Trimming removed 0 bases at V and 6 bases at J, with 5 bases between. CDR3 in DNA: TGTGCCAGCAGCCAAGAAGCCGCTGAAGCTTTCTTT. Translated: CASSQEAAEAFF.

This clonotype showed up many times. The chain recombines TRBV4-1 with TRBJ2-7; 12 bases line up with TRBD2. V shed 4 bases and J 3 bases; nucleotides not matched to a gene: 10. Germline loops: CDR1 MGHRA, CDR2 YSYEKL. There are 17 residues in the CDR3. CDR3 nucleotides: TGCGCCAGCAGCCGCGGACTAGCGGGGATATTGGGCTACGAGCAGTACTTC. Translation gives CASSRGLAGILGYEQYF.

This clonotype was counted a few times. Since the CDR3 does not end with the conserved phenylalanine or tryptophan, this likely comes from a read error. V gene TRBV7-9 combines with J gene TRBJ2-3, with D possibly being TRBD2 (5 bases). This CDR3 region has 14 residues. V dropped 2 bases and J dropped 0 bases, with 6 bases sitting between them. Germline V gives CDR1 SEHNR, CDR2 FQNEAQ (reference sequence). This CDR3 reads CASSLSGSTDTQYS. As DNA, the CDR3 is TGTGCCAGCAGCTTAAGCGGTAGCACAGATACGCAGTATTCT.

V usage is TRBV5-1 and J usage is TRBJ2-5; TRBD2 might be the D (6 bases). V gave up 0 bases and J gave up 5 bases, with 14 bases separating them. The CDR3 is made up of 15 amino acids. Germline CDR1 is SGHRS and CDR2 is YFSETQ. Here the CDR3 DNA reads TGCGCCAGCAGCTTGGGCCAGGGAGGAGGGGAGACCCAGTACTTC. As protein: CASSLGQGGGETQYF.

This clonotype was found many times. CDR3 in DNA: TGTGCCAGCAGCTTGTGGGGGGAGACGATTGAGACCCAGTACTTC. It is translated as CASSLWGETIETQYF. The genes are TRBV5-8 and TRBJ2-5; D may be TRBD2 (6 bases). The germline V and J ends were trimmed by 1 base and 5 bases, with 15 bases remaining between them. In germline, CDR1 is SGHTS, CDR2 YDEGEE. This CDR3 has 15 amino acids.

The chain joins TRBV2 to TRBJ1-5; D unclear. This CDR3 has 15 residues. V was pared by 6 bases and J by 6 bases, with 18 bases between. The germline gives CDR1 SNHLY, CDR2 FYNNEI. The CDR3 bases are TGTGCCAGCAGAAAAGATAGGGTTAGCTTTCAGCCCCAGCATTTT. This gives the protein CASRKDRVSFQPQHF.